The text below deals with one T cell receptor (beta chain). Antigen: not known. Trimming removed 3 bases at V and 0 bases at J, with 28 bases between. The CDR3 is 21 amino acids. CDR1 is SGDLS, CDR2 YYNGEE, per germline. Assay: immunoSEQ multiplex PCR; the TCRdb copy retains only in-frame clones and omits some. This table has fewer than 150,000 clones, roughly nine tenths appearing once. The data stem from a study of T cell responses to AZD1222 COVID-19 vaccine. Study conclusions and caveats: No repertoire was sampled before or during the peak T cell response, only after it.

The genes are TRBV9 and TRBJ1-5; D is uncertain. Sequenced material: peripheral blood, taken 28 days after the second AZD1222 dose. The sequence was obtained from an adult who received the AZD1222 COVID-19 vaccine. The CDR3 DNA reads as TGTGCCAGCAGCGGACGAGGCAGACACCCGGACCGGCTTTATAGCAATCAGCCCCAGCATTTT. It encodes CASSGRGRHPDRLYSNQPQHF.